Included here is one T cell receptor (beta chain) sequence, with context. The target antigen is unknown. This record comes from a study of T cell responses to AZD1222 COVID-19 vaccine. General observations from the study: Spike-specific TCR repertoires showed rising breadth and depth after two AZD1222 doses. A mostly white British donor set with more females was recruited, and clonal diversity was possibly underestimated. Repertoires were collected only later (after the peak T cell response had occurred).

The germline V gene encodes CDR1 SGHNT and CDR2 YYREEE (reference sequence). This CDR3 is built from 15 residues. V shed 2 bases and J 6 bases; nucleotides not matched to a gene: 9. The assay was immunoSEQ multiplex PCR, and TCRdb's table has in-frame clones only and misses some. The sample lists around 66,000 clones; roughly 87% were seen once. Material: peripheral blood, obtained on day 0 of AZD1222 vaccination. The receptor was isolated from an adult in good health. The chain employs TRBV5-4 and TRBJ2-3; 7 nucleotides agree with TRBD2. In DNA form, the CDR3 reads TGTGCCAGCAGCTTTTGGGGCGGGAGCAGGGATACGCAGTATTTT. Translating it yields CASSFWGGSRDTQYF.